Each of the 22 T cell receptor beta chains below was sequenced from the same sample in a study of CD8+ T cells in alopecia areata. As the sequencing template, cDNA was produced by extracting RNA and reverse transcribing it. Generated by immunoSEQ multiplex PCR, the TCRdb table keeps only in-frame clones and is missing some. The table includes roughly 220,000 clones, around 66% detected once. Treatment given: oral pan-JAK inhibitor, 5-10 mg twice daily. The input for sequencing was CD4+ T cells sorted from blood, taken at week 44, from a patient treated with tofacitinib. Receptors originate from a human donor with alopecia areata.

This rearrangement joins TRBV5-1 to TRBJ2-3, with 7 bases that match TRBD1. Per germline, CDR1 SGHRS and CDR2 YFSETQ. This CDR3 has 18 residues. The J segment lost 5 bases and the V segment lost 4 bases, leaving 19 bases of the junction unmatched. The CDR3, as DNA: TGCGCCAGCAGCCCGGATTTCCCCGCAGGGGGTGCCGGAGATACGCAGTATTTT. Protein sequence: CASSPDFPAGGAGDTQYF.

The V gene is TRBV30, the J gene TRBJ2-1; tentatively, D is TRBD1 or TRBD2 (5 bases each). CDR3 size: 14 residues. CDR1 is GTSNPN and CDR2 is SVGIG in the germline V gene (reference sequence). With 0 bases removed from V and 2 bases from J, the gap between germline ends came to 8 bases. The DNA for the CDR3 is TGTGCCTGGAGTGTCGGGGCGGCCTACAATGAGCAGTTCTTC. It yields the protein CAWSVGAAYNEQFF.

The chain links TRBV18 to TRBJ1-4; unclear D gene. V was clipped by 1 base and J by 8 bases, with 8 bases between them. From germline, CDR1 is KGHSH and CDR2 LQKENI. This CDR3 has 13 residues. The CDR3 region is CASSPRGEEKLFF. The CDR3 DNA sequence: TGTGCCAGCTCACCACGGGGAGAAGAAAAACTGTTTTTT.

This rearrangement joins TRBV19 to TRBJ2-2; D gene ambiguous. Germline assignment: CDR1 LNHDA and CDR2 SQIVND (reference sequence). The CDR3 totals 10 residues. V gave up 4 bases and J gave up 8 bases, with 2 bases separating them. In nucleotides, the CDR3 is TGTGCCAGTAGTAAGGGGGAGCTGTTTTTT. Encoded protein: CASSKGELFF.

V usage is TRBV7-7 and J usage is TRBJ2-1; D may be TRBD1 or TRBD2 (6 bases each). V shed 2 bases and J shed 8 bases, with 13 bases lying between them. The CDR3 runs to 14 residues. Germline CDR1 is SSHAT and CDR2 is FNYEAQ (reference sequence). As DNA, the CDR3 is TGTGCCAGCAGCTTACAAGCAGGGGAGGATGAGCAGTTCTTC. It yields the protein CASSLQAGEDEQFF.

J is TRBJ1-2 and V is TRBV29-1, with no clear D. The CDR3 spans 11 residues. V lost 4 bases and J 7 bases, leaving 10 bases between the germline ends. Germline V CDR1 and CDR2: SQVTM, ANQGSEA. The DNA for the CDR3 is TGCAGCGTTGCGGAGGCCGGTGGCTACACCTTC. Protein: CSVAEAGGYTF.

The chain couples TRBV2 to TRBJ1-1, with D perhaps TRBD1 (5 bases). Looked up from germline, CDR1 is SNHLY and CDR2 is FYNNEI. Between the trimmed V and J ends, which lost 6 bases and 4 bases, there was a span of 18 bases. CDR3 size: 15 residues. The CDR3: CASRETGLSGTEAFF. The CDR3 DNA sequence: TGTGCCAGCAGGGAGACGGGGCTTTCCGGCACTGAAGCTTTCTTT.

For the CDR3, the DNA is TGTGCCAGCAGTTTAAGGGCCAATGAGCAGTTCTTC. It is translated as CASSLRANEQFF. The chain links TRBV7-6 to TRBJ2-1; D uncertain. This CDR3 has 12 residues. V lost 6 bases to trimming and J lost 6 bases, with 9 bases between them. Germline CDR1 and CDR2: SGHVS and FNYEAQ. The whole variable domain, filled in from reference TRBV7-6 and TRBJ2-1, reads GAGVSQSPRYKVTKRGQDVALRCDPISGHVSLYWYRQALGQGPEFLTYFNYEAQQDKSGLPNDRFSAERPEGSISTLTIQRTEQRDSAMYRCASSLRANEQFFGPGTRLTVL.

The chain joins TRBV29-1 to TRBJ1-2; no clear D gene. V lost 7 bases and J 6 bases, leaving 12 bases between the germline ends. The CDR3 length is 11 residues. CDR1 is SQVTM, CDR2 ANQGSEA, per germline. CDR3 in DNA: TGCAGCGCCCTTTCCGGGGATGGCTACACCTTC. Translated: CSALSGDGYTF.

This clone occurred a few times. The CDR3 nucleotides read TGTGCCAGCAGCTTGGCCGCGCTCAGGGATGAGCAGTTCTTC. This codes for CASSLAALRDEQFF. The chain uses TRBV5-4 and TRBJ2-1; perhaps TRBD1 as D (5 bases). V lost 0 bases and J lost 8, with 12 bases in between. CDR3 size: 14 residues. Germline lookup yields CDR1 SGHNT and CDR2 YYREEE (reference sequence).

This clone has just one count. J is TRBJ1-2 and V is TRBV9; no reliable D call. This CDR3 contains 14 residues. Trimming took off 0 bases at V and 3 bases at J, with 9 bases between the two ends. Per germline, CDR1 SGDLS and CDR2 YYNGEE. Here the CDR3 reads CASSVGGGHYGYTF. The CDR3 bases are TGTGCCAGCAGCGTAGGAGGAGGTCACTATGGCTACACCTTC. The full variable domain, completed using reference TRBV9 and TRBJ1-2, is DSGVTQTPKHLITATGQRVTLRCSPRSGDLSVYWYQQSLDQGLQFLIQYYNGEERAKGNILERFSAQQFPDLHSELNLSSLELGDSALYFCASSVGGGHYGYTFGSGTRLTVV.

The rearrangement joins TRBV2 to TRBJ2-7; 8 bases map to TRBD1. Germline CDR1 is SNHLY and CDR2 is FYNNEI. This CDR3 comprises 13 residues. V was clipped by 7 bases and J by 5 bases; unmatched bases: 7. The CDR3 DNA sequence: TGTGCCAGCACTGGACAGGGTGAGAACGAGCAGTACTTC. This gives the protein CASTGQGENEQYF.

The chain uses TRBV5-6 and TRBJ1-2; the match to TRBD1 covers 7 bases. Germline V lookup: CDR1 SGHDT, CDR2 YYEEEE. Trimming took 4 bases from V and 8 from J; bases not matched to a gene: 11. The CDR3 is 14 residues long. CDR3 region: CASSRPGDSDGYTF. The CDR3 DNA reads as TGTGCCAGCAGCAGACCCGGGGACAGCGACGGCTACACCTTC.

This clone was found a few times. This chain links TRBV25-1 with TRBJ2-7; perhaps TRBD2 as D (6 bases). V lost 1 base and J 7 bases, leaving 17 bases between the germline ends. Germline V CDR1 and CDR2: MGHDK, SYGVNS. The CDR3 is 15 residues long. CDR3 sequence reads: CASSESRTTDLEQYF. As DNA, the CDR3 is TGTGCCAGCAGTGAATCCAGGACTACCGATCTTGAGCAGTACTTC.

The chain has TRBV25-1 and TRBJ1-2, with 8 nucleotides matching TRBD1. V was clipped by 2 bases and J by 7 bases; unmatched bases: 6. This CDR3 contains 14 residues. Germline V gene data show CDR1 as MGHDK and CDR2 as SYGVNS. CDR3 nucleotide sequence: TGTGCCAGCAGTGAAAGGGGAACAGGGGGTGGCTACACCTTC. It codes for CASSERGTGGGYTF.

A few counts support this clone. The chain is built from TRBV5-1 and TRBJ2-1; D is unresolved. The CDR3 spans 13 residues. The germline V gene encodes CDR1 SGHRS and CDR2 YFSETQ. V gave up 4 bases and J gave up 5 bases, with 10 bases separating them. The CDR3 protein is CASSAVFDNEQFF. DNA for the CDR3: TGCGCCAGCAGCGCGGTCTTTGACAATGAGCAGTTCTTC.

This chain uses TRBV4-2 with TRBJ1-5; D gene ambiguous. The CDR3 spans 13 residues. V dropped 5 bases and J dropped 3 bases, with 8 bases sitting between them. Per germline, CDR1 LGHNA and CDR2 YNFKEQ. The CDR3 DNA follows: TGTGCCAGCAGCTGGTGGTCCAATCAGCCCCAGCATTTT. Encoded protein: CASSWWSNQPQHF.

V is TRBV29-1 and J is TRBJ1-1; D gene uncertain. The CDR3 has 13 amino acids. The V end lost 4 bases, the J end lost 4 bases, and 13 bases lay between the germline ends. The V gene's germline CDR1 is SQVTM and CDR2 ANQGSEA. The CDR3 DNA is TGCAGCGTTGGTCCGGGCATGAGCACTGAAGCTTTCTTT. Its protein product is CSVGPGMSTEAFF.

Of note for this clone: Other DNA sequences within the sample encode an identical CDR3. V is TRBV29-1 and J is TRBJ2-5, with D hard to call. The V gene lost 4 bases and the J gene lost 2 bases, with 5 bases spanning the gap. The CDR3 totals 11 residues. The germline CDR1 and CDR2 sequences are SQVTM and ANQGSEA. CDR3 protein: CSVAVQETQYF. The CDR3 nucleotides read TGCAGCGTTGCCGTACAAGAGACCCAGTACTTC.

This chain connects TRBV4-3 to TRBJ2-4; 8 bases line up with TRBD1. This CDR3 spans 15 amino acids. The J segment lost 3 bases and the V segment lost 4 bases, leaving 5 bases of the junction unmatched. CDR1 is LGHNA, CDR2 YSLEER, per germline. CDR3 sequence reads: CASSLDRDFKNIQYF. CDR3 nucleotide sequence: TGCGCCAGCAGCCTGGACAGGGATTTCAAAAACATTCAGTACTTC.

The J gene is TRBJ2-1, the V gene TRBV2; D is possibly TRBD1 (6 bases). Trimming left V 6 bases short and J 1 base short, with 7 bases between. Germline V CDR1 and CDR2: SNHLY, FYNNEI. The CDR3 has 13 residues. The CDR3 DNA is TGTGCCAGCAGGGACAGATCCTACAATGAGCAGTTCTTC. Its translation: CASRDRSYNEQFF.

The gene calls are TRBV30 and TRBJ1-1; 9 nucleotides agree with TRBD1. With 3 bases clipped from V and 3 bases from J, the junction kept 5 bases outside the gene matches. In germline, CDR1 is GTSNPN, CDR2 SVGIG (reference sequence). This CDR3 has 14 residues. CDR3 region: CAWRGTGQYTEAFF. In nucleotides, the CDR3 is TGTGCCTGGAGGGGGACAGGGCAATACACTGAAGCTTTCTTT.